This T cell receptor (beta chain) derives from a study of OX40 agonist ivuxolimab in advanced cancers. At the level of the study: The dose of intravenous ivuxolimab that patients received every 2 weeks ranged from 0.01 to 10 mg/kg.

Sequencing used immunoSEQ multiplex PCR; TCRdb keeps in-frame clones, though not all of them. Among around 30,000 clones, approximately 90% were seen once, and the ten largest hold roughly 10%. V lost 1 base to trimming and J lost 6 bases, with 20 bases between them. Germline-derived CDR1 and CDR2 are SGHNT and YYREEE (reference sequence). The CDR3 consists of 16 residues. Sequencing used CD4+ or CD8+ T cells sorted from blood, obtained in a trial of the OX40 agonist ivuxolimab. The rearrangement uses TRBV5-4 and TRBJ2-7; TRBD1 is a possible D gene (6 bases). The sequence was obtained from an adult with an advanced solid tumor such as melanoma, head and neck, liver or kidney cancer. CDR3 bases: TGTGCCAGCAGCTTGTTTGGAGACAGGTTGATCGGCGAGCAGTACTTC. Translated: CASSLFGDRLIGEQYF.